These T cell receptor beta chains were read from a single sample in a study of blood T cell repertoires in COVID-19. The method was immunoSEQ multiplex PCR; TCRdb's version includes in-frame clones alone and lacks a portion of them. The table includes 200,000 to 250,000 clones, 89% detected once. The sequencing sample was made of peripheral blood. The source is a middle-aged woman with acute or convalescent COVID-19. CDR3s include the opening cysteine and the closing phenylalanine or tryptophan. D genes are given only for firm matches. The size of a clone is reported for some rows only, either as once, few or many, or as a class for expanded clones.

clone size: NA; CDR3 length: 15; J gene: TRBJ1-5; V gene: TRBV19; D gene: NA; CDR3 protein: CASSIQGLEHQPQHF; CDR3 DNA: TGTGCCAGTAGTATACAGGGCCTCGAACATCAGCCCCAGCATTTT
clone size: NA; CDR3 length: 11; J gene: TRBJ2-5; V gene: TRBV6-1; D gene: NA; CDR3 protein: CASSTQETQYF; CDR3 DNA: TGTGCCAGCAGTACTCAAGAGACCCAGTACTTC
clone size: NA; CDR3 length: 13; J gene: TRBJ1-4; V gene: TRBV18; D gene: NA; CDR3 protein: CASSTGRNEKLFF; CDR3 DNA: TGTGCCAGCTCTACGGGGAGAAATGAAAAACTGTTTTTT
clone size: NA; CDR3 length: 17; J gene: TRBJ2-2; V gene: TRBV5-1; D gene: TRBD2; CDR3 protein: CASSKTSGGRNTGELFF; CDR3 DNA: TGCGCCAGCAGCAAGACTAGCGGGGGCAGGAACACCGGGGAGCTGTTTTTT
clone size: once; CDR3 length: 12; J gene: TRBJ2-5; V gene: TRBV7-9; D gene: NA; CDR3 protein: CASSPGFETQYF; CDR3 DNA: TGTGCCAGCAGCCCAGGGTTCGAGACCCAGTACTTC
clone size: NA; CDR3 length: 11; J gene: TRBJ1-1; V gene: TRBV19; D gene: NA; CDR3 protein: CASTGRTEAFF; CDR3 DNA: TGTGCCAGTACAGGTAGGACTGAAGCTTTCTTT
clone size: once; CDR3 length: 15; J gene: TRBJ1-4; V gene: TRBV6-5; D gene: NA; CDR3 protein: CASTFSRGGDEKLFF; CDR3 DNA: TGTGCCAGTACATTCTCGAGGGGGGGAGATGAAAAACTGTTTTTT
clone size: once; CDR3 length: 13; J gene: TRBJ2-3; V gene: TRBV11-3; D gene: NA; CDR3 protein: CASRRQGTDTQYF; CDR3 DNA: TGTGCCAGCAGACGACAGGGCACAGATACGCAGTATTTT
clone size: NA; CDR3 length: 15; J gene: TRBJ1-1; V gene: TRBV5-5; D gene: NA; CDR3 protein: CASGLGASLDTEAFF; CDR3 DNA: TGTGCCAGCGGTCTAGGCGCCAGCTTGGACACTGAAGCTTTCTTT
clone size: NA; CDR3 length: 15; J gene: TRBJ1-2; V gene: TRBV19; D gene: TRBD1; CDR3 protein: CASSPTSEGGSGYTF; CDR3 DNA: TGTGCCAGTAGCCCGACCAGTGAAGGGGGCTCAGGCTACACCTTC
clone size: NA; CDR3 length: 16; J gene: TRBJ2-2; V gene: TRBV19; D gene: TRBD1; CDR3 protein: CASSNRDRPNTGELFF; CDR3 DNA: TGTGCCAGTAGTAACCGGGACAGGCCAAACACCGGGGAGCTGTTTTTT
clone size: NA; CDR3 length: 15; J gene: TRBJ1-6; V gene: TRBV18; D gene: NA; CDR3 protein: CASSPQTGRNSPLHF; CDR3 DNA: TGTGCCAGCTCACCACAAACAGGGAGAAATTCACCCCTCCACTTT
clone size: NA; CDR3 length: 10; J gene: TRBJ1-1; V gene: TRBV7-2; D gene: NA; CDR3 protein: CASSYRGAFF; CDR3 DNA: TGTGCCAGCAGTTATAGGGGAGCTTTCTTT
clone size: NA; CDR3 length: 15; J gene: TRBJ2-2; V gene: TRBV6-5; D gene: TRBD2; CDR3 protein: CASSPIGGRIGELFF; CDR3 DNA: TGTGCCAGCAGTCCAATCGGGGGGAGGATCGGGGAGCTGTTTTTT
clone size: NA; CDR3 length: 13; J gene: TRBJ1-5; V gene: TRBV2; D gene: NA; CDR3 protein: CASSPDKIGSQHF; CDR3 DNA: TGTGCCAGCAGCCCTGACAAAATTGGGTCCCAGCATTTT
clone size: NA; CDR3 length: 14; J gene: TRBJ1-1; V gene: TRBV5-1; D gene: TRBD1; CDR3 protein: CASSMRDRVNEAFF; CDR3 DNA: TGCGCCAGCAGCATGCGGGACAGGGTGAATGAAGCTTTCTTT
clone size: NA; CDR3 length: 15; J gene: TRBJ1-2; V gene: TRBV6-5; D gene: TRBD1; CDR3 protein: CASSYSPRGDYGYTF; CDR3 DNA: TGTGCCAGCAGTTACTCCCCCAGGGGGGACTATGGCTACACCTTC
clone size: NA; CDR3 length: 15; J gene: TRBJ1-4; V gene: TRBV5-6; D gene: NA; CDR3 protein: CASSLSGLVREKLFF; CDR3 DNA: TGTGCCAGCAGCTTGTCTGGGCTGGTTAGGGAAAAACTGTTTTTT
clone size: NA; CDR3 length: 13; J gene: TRBJ1-1; V gene: TRBV4-2; D gene: NA; CDR3 protein: CASSRQKNTEAFF; CDR3 DNA: TGTGCCAGCAGCCGGCAAAAGAACACTGAAGCTTTCTTT
clone size: NA; CDR3 length: 16; J gene: TRBJ2-2; V gene: TRBV5-4; D gene: NA; CDR3 protein: CASSLRTGRFTGELFF; CDR3 DNA: TGTGCCAGCAGCTTGAGGACGGGGAGATTCACCGGGGAGCTGTTTTTT
clone size: NA; CDR3 length: 17; J gene: TRBJ1-2; V gene: TRBV9; D gene: NA; CDR3 protein: CASSAPDSKWWRGGYTF; CDR3 DNA: TGTGCCAGCAGCGCTCCAGACTCAAAGTGGTGGCGGGGTGGCTACACCTTC
clone size: NA; CDR3 length: 15; J gene: TRBJ1-6; V gene: TRBV10-3; D gene: NA; CDR3 protein: CAIRSGNRDNSPLHF; CDR3 DNA: TGTGCCATCAGAAGCGGGAATAGGGATAATTCACCCCTCCACTTT
clone size: few; CDR3 length: 14; J gene: TRBJ2-5; V gene: TRBV5-5; D gene: TRBD1; CDR3 protein: CASSVTGNQETQYF; CDR3 DNA: TGTGCCAGCAGCGTGACAGGGAACCAAGAGACCCAGTACTTC
clone size: NA; CDR3 length: 15; J gene: TRBJ2-2; V gene: TRBV4-1; D gene: TRBD2; CDR3 protein: CASSSSGGASGELFF; CDR3 DNA: TGCGCCAGCTCATCTAGCGGGGGGGCCAGCGGGGAGCTGTTTTTT
clone size: once; CDR3 length: 16; J gene: TRBJ2-1; V gene: TRBV7-2; D gene: TRBD2; CDR3 protein: CASSSRLAGGGNEQFF; CDR3 DNA: TGTGCCAGCAGCTCCCGACTAGCGGGGGGGGGAAATGAGCAGTTCTTC
clone size: NA; CDR3 length: 15; J gene: TRBJ2-3; V gene: TRBV19; D gene: TRBD2; CDR3 protein: CASTPRGGSTDTQYF; CDR3 DNA: TGTGCCAGTACCCCCCGGGGGGGATCCACAGATACGCAGTATTTT
clone size: NA; CDR3 length: 13; J gene: TRBJ1-5; V gene: TRBV12-3/TRBV12-4; D gene: NA; CDR3 protein: CASSLAQGQPQHF; CDR3 DNA: TGTGCCAGCAGTTTAGCGCAGGGCCAGCCCCAGCATTTT
clone size: NA; CDR3 length: 18; J gene: TRBJ2-3; V gene: TRBV5-1; D gene: TRBD2; CDR3 protein: CASSLAASSGASTDTQYF; CDR3 DNA: TGCGCCAGCAGCTTGGCGGCATCCAGCGGGGCTAGCACAGATACGCAGTATTTT
clone size: NA; CDR3 length: 14; J gene: TRBJ2-5; V gene: TRBV11-3; D gene: NA; CDR3 protein: CASSSQSGGETQYF; CDR3 DNA: TGTGCCAGCAGCTCGCAATCGGGTGGGGAGACCCAGTACTTC
clone size: NA; CDR3 length: 16; J gene: TRBJ2-3; V gene: TRBV7-2; D gene: TRBD1; CDR3 protein: CASSLAGQGSTDTQYF; CDR3 DNA: TGTGCCAGCAGCTTAGCGGGACAGGGGAGCACAGATACGCAGTATTTT
clone size: NA; CDR3 length: 14; J gene: TRBJ1-2; V gene: TRBV27; D gene: TRBD1; CDR3 protein: CASSISGTGAGYTF; CDR3 DNA: TGTGCCAGCAGCATATCCGGGACAGGGGCCGGCTACACCTTC
clone size: NA; CDR3 length: 17; J gene: TRBJ2-2; V gene: TRBV27; D gene: TRBD1; CDR3 protein: CASSSSGTGGYTGELFF; CDR3 DNA: TGTGCCAGCAGTTCATCTGGGACAGGGGGTTACACCGGGGAGCTGTTTTTT
clone size: NA; CDR3 length: 17; J gene: TRBJ2-1; V gene: TRBV2; D gene: TRBD2; CDR3 protein: CASNRRGGDPSYNEQFF; CDR3 DNA: TGTGCCAGCAACAGGCGCGGGGGGGACCCCTCCTACAATGAGCAGTTCTTC
clone size: NA; CDR3 length: 17; J gene: TRBJ2-6; V gene: TRBV9; D gene: NA; CDR3 protein: CASSVSGKFTGANVLTF; CDR3 DNA: TGTGCCAGCAGCGTATCAGGGAAGTTCACTGGGGCCAACGTCCTGACTTTC